This TCR beta chain appears in the sequencing data of a study of cytomegalovirus exposure and HLA in healthy donors. The sample holds a few counts of this clone. The PCR was carried out with 60 Vbeta primers and 13 Jbeta primers. The method was immunoSEQ multiplex PCR; TCRdb's version includes in-frame clones alone and lacks a portion of them. The data show almost 95,000 clones, with roughly 63% seen just once and 2.5% to 3% held by the top ten. The CDR3 is 12 amino acids. V lost 6 bases, J lost 5 bases, and 10 bases lay in between. Germline V CDR1 and CDR2: MDHEN, SYDVKM. The rearrangement uses TRBV28 and TRBJ1-1; D call uncertain. This sequence was found in a man aged 45-65 years in good health and CMV-seronegative. The sample consisted of PBMCs. CDR3 nucleotide sequence: TGTGCCAGCAGCTCCGGGTATACTGAAGCTTTCTTT. Translated, it gives CASSSGYTEAFF.